A single TCR beta chain is shown here with its context. Its ends do not fully match the called genes, so a read error is possible. Primed by a sample-barcoded 5' primer and a J-beta primer mix, a second PCR proceeded for 7 to 11 cycles. Each CDR3 protein gets one entry after TCRdb re-called the 5' RACE reads with MiXCR. This table has approximately 690,000 distinct CDR3 sequences, about 54% appearing once. These data come from a study of blood T cells in healthy people across ages. CDR3 length: 15 residues. CDR1 and CDR2 from the germline V gene are DFQATT and SNEGSKA (reference sequence). Sample: blood. This chain uses TRBV20-1 with TRBJ1-5; weak D call: TRBD1 (5 bases). The TCR was taken from a man aged 60 to 69 in good health. CDR3: CSTREAGRAGQPQHF. The CDR3 nucleotides read TGCAGTACTAGAGAAGCGGGCAGGGCGGGTCAGCCCCAGCATTTT.